There are a few counts of the clone carrying this TCR beta chain. Germline CDR1 SNHLY, CDR2 FYNNEI. V lost 9 bases to trimming and J lost 2 bases; unmatched junction nucleotides: 10. This CDR3 contains 14 residues. TCRdb fed the RT-PCR reads into MiXCR, producing one record per CDR3 protein. The sample includes approximately 430,000 distinct CDR3 sequences, 16% of them seen just once. The sample is drawn from a study of patients and donors after allogeneic stem cell transplantation. The clonotype originates from a human donor who was either an allogeneic HSCT recipient or a stem cell or donor lymphocyte infusion donor (not recorded which). It is not recorded whose cells these are; they may come from a transplant donor. The chain couples TRBV2 to TRBJ2-7; the match to TRBD2 covers 7 bases. Source material: blood, either unsorted or a sorted T cell fraction (not recorded which). In nucleotides, the CDR3 is TGTGCCAGGGGGGAACTCCGGGGGGCCTACGAGCAGTACTTC. It codes for CARGELRGAYEQYF.